The T cell receptor (beta chain) under discussion was sequenced for a study of low-dose radiotherapy and immunotherapy resistance in tumors (dated by TCRdb to the early 2020s). Regarding the study in general: Patients in Cohort 1 were given 0.5 Gy per fraction every 2 weeks, and the prescribed total PTV dose was 6.5 Gy. Cohort 2 received 1 Gy per fraction every two weeks, with a total of 13 Gy over 26 weeks. Patients were given nivolumab as a 240 mg flat dose every two weeks and ipilimumab at 1 mg/kg every six weeks, with both drugs delivered intravenously. Cyclophosphamide 200 mg/m2 was administered intravenously every two weeks, one day before each radiation and immunotherapy administration. Patients took aspirin 300 mg orally once daily for four cycles, starting on cycle 1 day 1. The trial did not randomize participants into treatment groups. Eight patients were included in the translational analysis: three from the first dose cohort and the first five from the second dose cohort.

TCRdb lists the instrument as Illumina HiSeq 2500. First-strand cDNA was synthesized with Superscript III and a set of TRAV- and TRBV-specific primers, covering both TCRalpha and TCRbeta chains. TCRs were amplified with Phusion for roughly 19 PCR cycles, with a constant-region primer paired with the adapter attached to the V primers. Isolated mRNA was amplified with the MessageAmp II aRNA Amplification Kit, using a 16-hour in vitro transcription at 37°C. The Dynabeads mRNA DIRECT Purification Kit was used to isolate mRNA for TCR sequencing. Indexed Illumina adapters were added in a second roughly 25-cycle Phusion PCR, and the resulting products were purified with AMPure XP beads. In the original analysis: Using custom Perl scripts, TCR sequences that encoded the same protein were pooled, out-of-frame sequences were dropped, and the abundance of each clonotype was calculated. The analysis excluded TCR sequences that were supported by just one read. Shannon entropy, Gini index, clonality, richness, and the frequency of TCRs shared between repertoires were included as repertoire metrics. TCRdb passed the public sequencing reads through fastp at Q25 and MiXCR, retaining productive beta sequences. Rows are combined by CDR3 protein, so each entry shows the most common genes and DNA. It is TCRdb's table, rather than the study itself, that gives the V and J calls and clone size. The sample records 80,000 or so distinct CDR3 sequences, over 15% of which are singletons. Over 1.2% of the sample is held by the ten biggest clonotypes.

Turning to this clonotype: Its antigen is still unknown. Base qualities are not at hand, and no much larger clone is one base apart.

From the germline V gene, CDR1 is MNHEY and CDR2 is SVGEGT. V lost 5 bases and J lost 3 bases; the stretch between them is 4 bases long. Measured from the cysteine to the phenylalanine, the CDR3 is 12 residues long. Just CDR3 DNA is preserved here, 36 bases in frame from base 1. The sample's time point label, in plain terms: after trial treatment. Explained via the paper, the treatment or condition label denotes: LDRT plus nivolumab, ipilimumab, low-dose cyclophosphamide and aspirin (RACIN trial). Donors were enrolled in RACIN, a single-arm phase I dose-escalation trial in which nivolumab, ipilimumab, aspirin, low-dose cyclophosphamide and low-dose radiotherapy were combined. Patients with advanced, TIL-negative solid tumors were considered eligible.

Here the chain combines TRBV6-2 or TRBV6-3 and TRBJ2-2, with no D gene named confidently. This material consisted of PBMCs, taken after low-dose radiotherapy plus immunotherapy. This clonotype originated in a male donor with prostate cancer. The DNA sequence follows: TGTGCCAGCAGTACCTACACCGGGGAGCTGTTTTTT. Translated, it reads CASSTYTGELFF.